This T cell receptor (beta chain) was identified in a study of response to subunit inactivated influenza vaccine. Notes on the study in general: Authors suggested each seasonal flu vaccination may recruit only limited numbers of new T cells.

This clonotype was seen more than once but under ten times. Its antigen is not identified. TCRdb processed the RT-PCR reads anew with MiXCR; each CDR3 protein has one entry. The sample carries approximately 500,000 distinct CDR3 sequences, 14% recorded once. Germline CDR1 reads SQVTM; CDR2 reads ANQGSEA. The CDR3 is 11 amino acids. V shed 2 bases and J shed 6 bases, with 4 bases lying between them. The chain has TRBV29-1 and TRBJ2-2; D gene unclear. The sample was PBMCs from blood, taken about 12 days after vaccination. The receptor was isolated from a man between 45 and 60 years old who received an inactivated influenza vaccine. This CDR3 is CSVELAGELFF. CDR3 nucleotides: TGCAGCGTTGAATTGGCCGGGGAGCTGTTTTTT.